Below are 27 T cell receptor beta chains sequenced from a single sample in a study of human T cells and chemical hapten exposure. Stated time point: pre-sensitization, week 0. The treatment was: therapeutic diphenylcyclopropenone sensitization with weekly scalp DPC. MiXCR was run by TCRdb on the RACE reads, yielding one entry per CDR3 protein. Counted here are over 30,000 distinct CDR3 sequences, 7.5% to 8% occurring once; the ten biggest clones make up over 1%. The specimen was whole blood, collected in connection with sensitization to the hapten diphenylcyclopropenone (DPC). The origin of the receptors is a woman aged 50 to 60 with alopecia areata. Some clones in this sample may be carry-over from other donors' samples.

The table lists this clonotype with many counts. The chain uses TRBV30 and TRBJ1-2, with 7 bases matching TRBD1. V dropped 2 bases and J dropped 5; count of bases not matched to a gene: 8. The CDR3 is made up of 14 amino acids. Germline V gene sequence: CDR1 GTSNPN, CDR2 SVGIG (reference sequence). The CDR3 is CAWSQQGQQYGYTF. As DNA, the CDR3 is TGTGCCTGGAGTCAGCAGGGACAGCAATATGGCTACACCTTC.

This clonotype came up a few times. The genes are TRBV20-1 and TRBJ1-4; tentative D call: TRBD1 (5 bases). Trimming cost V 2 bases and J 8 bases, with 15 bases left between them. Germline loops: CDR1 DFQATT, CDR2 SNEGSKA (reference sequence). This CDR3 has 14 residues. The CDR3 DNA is TGCAGTGCTAGACTCGGAGGGAAGGGGGAAAAACTGTTTTTT. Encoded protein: CSARLGGKGEKLFF.

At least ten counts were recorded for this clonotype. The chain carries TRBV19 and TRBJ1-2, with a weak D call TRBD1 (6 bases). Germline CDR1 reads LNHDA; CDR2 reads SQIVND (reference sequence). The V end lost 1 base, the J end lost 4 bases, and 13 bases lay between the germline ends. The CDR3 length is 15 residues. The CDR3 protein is CASSIGDRSLYGYTF. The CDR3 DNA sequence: TGTGCCAGTAGTATAGGAGACAGGTCCCTCTATGGCTACACCTTC. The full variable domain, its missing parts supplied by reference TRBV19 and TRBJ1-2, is DGGITQSPKYLFRKEGQNVTLSCEQNLNHDAMYWYRQDPGQGLRLIYYSQIVNDFQKGDIAEGYSVSREKKESFPLTVTSAQKNPTAFYLCASSIGDRSLYGYTFGSGTRLTVV.

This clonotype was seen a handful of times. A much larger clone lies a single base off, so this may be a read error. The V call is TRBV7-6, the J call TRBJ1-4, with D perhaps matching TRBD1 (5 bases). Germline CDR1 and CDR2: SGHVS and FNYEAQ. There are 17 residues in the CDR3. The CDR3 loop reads CVSSLAGAGVANEKLFF. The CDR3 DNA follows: TGTGTCAGCAGCTTAGCCGGGGCCGGAGTCGCAAATGAAAAACTGTTTTTT.

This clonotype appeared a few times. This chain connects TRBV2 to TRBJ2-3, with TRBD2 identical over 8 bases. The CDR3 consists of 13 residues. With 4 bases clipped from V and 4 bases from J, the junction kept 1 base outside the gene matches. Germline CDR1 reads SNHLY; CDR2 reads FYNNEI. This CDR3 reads CASSVRGADTQYF. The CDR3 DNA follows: TGTGCCAGCAGTGTGCGGGGGGCAGATACGCAGTATTTT.

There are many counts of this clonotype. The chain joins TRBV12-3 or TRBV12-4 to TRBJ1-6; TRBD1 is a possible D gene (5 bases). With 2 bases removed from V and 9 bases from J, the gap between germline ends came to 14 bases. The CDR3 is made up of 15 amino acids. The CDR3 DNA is TGTGCCAGCAGTTTAAGGGGCCTGAGGTCTTCACCCCTCCACTTT. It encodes CASSLRGLRSSPLHF.

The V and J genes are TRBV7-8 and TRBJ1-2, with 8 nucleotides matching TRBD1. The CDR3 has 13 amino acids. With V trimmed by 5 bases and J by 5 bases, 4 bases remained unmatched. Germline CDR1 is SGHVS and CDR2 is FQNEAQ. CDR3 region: CASSTDREYGYTF. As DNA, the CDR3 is TGTGCCAGCAGCACGGACAGGGAGTATGGCTACACCTTC.

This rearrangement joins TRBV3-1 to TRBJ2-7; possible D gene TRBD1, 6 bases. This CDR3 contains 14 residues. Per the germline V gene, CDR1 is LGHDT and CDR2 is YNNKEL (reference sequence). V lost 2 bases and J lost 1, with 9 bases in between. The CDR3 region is CASSQNRVSYEQYF. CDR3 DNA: TGTGCCAGCAGCCAAAACAGGGTTTCCTACGAGCAGTACTTC.

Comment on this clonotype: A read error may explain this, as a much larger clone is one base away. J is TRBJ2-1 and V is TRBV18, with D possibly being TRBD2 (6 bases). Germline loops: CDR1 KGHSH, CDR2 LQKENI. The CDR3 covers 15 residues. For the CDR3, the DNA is TGTACCAGCTCACCAGGGACTGCAGCCTACAATGAGCAGTTCTTC. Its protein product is CTSSPGTAAYNEQFF.

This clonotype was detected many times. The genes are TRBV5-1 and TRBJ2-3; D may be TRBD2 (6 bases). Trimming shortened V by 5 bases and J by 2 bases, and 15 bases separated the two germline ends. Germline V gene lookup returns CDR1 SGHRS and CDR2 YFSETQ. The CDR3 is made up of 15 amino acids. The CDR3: CASSQEGRYTDTQYF. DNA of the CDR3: TGCGCCAGCAGTCAAGAAGGGAGGTACACAGATACGCAGTATTTT.

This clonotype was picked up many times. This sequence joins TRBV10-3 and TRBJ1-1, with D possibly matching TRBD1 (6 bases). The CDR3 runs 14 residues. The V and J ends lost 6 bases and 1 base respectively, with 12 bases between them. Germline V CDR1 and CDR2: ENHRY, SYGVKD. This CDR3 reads CAIRRDTQNTEAFF. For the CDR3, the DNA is TGTGCCATCAGGCGGGACACCCAGAACACTGAAGCTTTCTTT.

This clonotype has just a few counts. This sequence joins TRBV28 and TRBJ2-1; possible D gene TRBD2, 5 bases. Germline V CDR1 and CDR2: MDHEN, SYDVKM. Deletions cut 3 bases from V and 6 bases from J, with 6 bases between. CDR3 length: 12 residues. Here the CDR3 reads CASSFGVNEQFF. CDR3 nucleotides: TGTGCCAGCAGTTTCGGGGTCAATGAGCAGTTCTTC.

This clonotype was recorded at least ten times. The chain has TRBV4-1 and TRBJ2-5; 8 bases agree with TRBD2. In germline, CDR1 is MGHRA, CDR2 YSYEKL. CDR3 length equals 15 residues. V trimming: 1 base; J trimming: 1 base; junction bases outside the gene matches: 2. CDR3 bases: TGCGCCAGCAGCCAAGGGACTAGCCCCCAAGAGACCCAGTACTTC. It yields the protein CASSQGTSPQETQYF.

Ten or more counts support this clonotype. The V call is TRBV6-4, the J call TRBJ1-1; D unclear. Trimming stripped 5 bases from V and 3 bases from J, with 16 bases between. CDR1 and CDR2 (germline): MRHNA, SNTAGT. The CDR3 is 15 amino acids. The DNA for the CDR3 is TGTGCCAGCAGTTGGTTCTCGACGCAAGACACTGAAGCTTTCTTT. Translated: CASSWFSTQDTEAFF.

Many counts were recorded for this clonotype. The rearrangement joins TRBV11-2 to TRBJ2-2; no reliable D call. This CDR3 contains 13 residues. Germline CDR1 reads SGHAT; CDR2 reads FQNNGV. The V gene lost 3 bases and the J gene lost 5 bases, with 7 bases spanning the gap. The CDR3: CASSFGHTGELFF. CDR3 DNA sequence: TGTGCCAGCAGCTTCGGGCATACCGGGGAGCTGTTTTTT.

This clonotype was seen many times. CDR3 region: CASSPLGGIGEKLFF. The CDR3 DNA is TGTGCCAGCTCACCCTTGGGGGGGATCGGTGAAAAACTGTTTTTT. This chain connects TRBV18 to TRBJ1-4, with a possible D match to TRBD1 (5 bases). The CDR3 contains 15 residues. Germline CDR1 is KGHSH and CDR2 is LQKENI. V lost 3 bases and J lost 7, with 15 bases in between. Supplemented by reference TRBV18 and TRBJ1-4, the full variable domain reads NAGVMQNPRHLVRRRGQEARLRCSPMKGHSHVYWYRQLPEEGLKFMVYLQKENIIDESGMPKERFSAEFPKEGPSILRIQQVVRGDSAAYFCASSPLGGIGEKLFFGSGTQLSVL.

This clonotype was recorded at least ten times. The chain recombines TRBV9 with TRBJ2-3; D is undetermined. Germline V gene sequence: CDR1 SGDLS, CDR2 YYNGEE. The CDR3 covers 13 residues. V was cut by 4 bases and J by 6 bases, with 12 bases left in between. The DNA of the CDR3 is TGTGCCAGCAGCACTCGCCCGACGGATACGCAGTATTTT. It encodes CASSTRPTDTQYF.

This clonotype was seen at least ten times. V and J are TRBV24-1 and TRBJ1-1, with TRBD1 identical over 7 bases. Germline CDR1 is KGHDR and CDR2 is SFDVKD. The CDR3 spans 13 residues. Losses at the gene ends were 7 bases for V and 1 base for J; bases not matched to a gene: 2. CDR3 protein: CATREGANTEAFF. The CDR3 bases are TGTGCCACCAGAGAGGGGGCGAACACTGAAGCTTTCTTT.

The CDR3 here is CASSLAGQEITDTQYF. The CDR3 nucleotides are TGTGCCAGCAGCTTAGCGGGACAGGAAATCACAGATACGCAGTATTTT. The chain combines TRBV7-9 with TRBJ2-3; 8 nucleotides agree with TRBD1. Per germline, CDR1 SEHNR and CDR2 FQNEAQ (reference sequence). The CDR3 covers 16 residues. V was clipped by 0 bases and J by 2 bases; unmatched bases: 4.

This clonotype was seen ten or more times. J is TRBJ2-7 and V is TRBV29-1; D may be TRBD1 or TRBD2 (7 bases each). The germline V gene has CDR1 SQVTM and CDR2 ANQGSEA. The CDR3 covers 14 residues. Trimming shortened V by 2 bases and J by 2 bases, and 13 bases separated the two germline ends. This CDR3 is CSVEKAGGAYEQYF. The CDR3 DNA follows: TGCAGCGTTGAAAAGGCAGGGGGGGCCTACGAGCAGTACTTC.

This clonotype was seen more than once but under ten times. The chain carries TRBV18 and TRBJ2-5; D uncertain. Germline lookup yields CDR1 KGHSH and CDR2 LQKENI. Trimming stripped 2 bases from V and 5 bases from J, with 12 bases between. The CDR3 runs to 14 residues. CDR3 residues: CASSPFPGSETQYF. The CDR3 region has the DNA TGTGCCAGCTCACCATTCCCAGGATCGGAGACCCAGTACTTC.

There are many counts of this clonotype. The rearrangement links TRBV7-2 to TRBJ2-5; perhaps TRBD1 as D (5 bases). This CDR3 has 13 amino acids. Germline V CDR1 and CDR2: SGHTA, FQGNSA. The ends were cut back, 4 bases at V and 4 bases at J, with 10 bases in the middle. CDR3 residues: CASSSSRVETQYF. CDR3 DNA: TGTGCCAGCAGCTCATCCAGGGTAGAGACCCAGTACTTC.

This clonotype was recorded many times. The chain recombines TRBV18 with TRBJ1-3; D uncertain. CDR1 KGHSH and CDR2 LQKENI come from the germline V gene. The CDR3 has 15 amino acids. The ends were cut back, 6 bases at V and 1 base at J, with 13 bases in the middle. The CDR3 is CASSPGPQSGNTIYF. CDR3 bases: TGTGCCAGCTCGCCCGGGCCCCAATCTGGAAACACCATATATTTT.

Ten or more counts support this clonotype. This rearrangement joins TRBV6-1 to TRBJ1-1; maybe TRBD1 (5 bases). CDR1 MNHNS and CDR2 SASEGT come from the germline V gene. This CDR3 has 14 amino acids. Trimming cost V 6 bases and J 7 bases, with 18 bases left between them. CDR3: CASRPGTRSDEAFF. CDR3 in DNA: TGTGCCAGCAGGCCCGGGACCCGGTCGGATGAAGCTTTCTTT.

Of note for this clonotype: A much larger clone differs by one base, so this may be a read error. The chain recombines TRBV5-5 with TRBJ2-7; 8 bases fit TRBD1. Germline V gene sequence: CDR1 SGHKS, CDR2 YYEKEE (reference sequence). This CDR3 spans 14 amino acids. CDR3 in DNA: TGTACCAGCAGCTTGGGGACAGGCCGCTACGAGCAGTACTTC. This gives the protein CTSSLGTGRYEQYF.

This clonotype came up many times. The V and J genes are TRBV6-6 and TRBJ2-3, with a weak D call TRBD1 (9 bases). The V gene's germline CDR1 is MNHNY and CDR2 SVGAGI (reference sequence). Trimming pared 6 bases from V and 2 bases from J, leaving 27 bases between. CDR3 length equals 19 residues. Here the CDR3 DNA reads TGTGCCAGCAGCACGGGGACAGGGCTTACTAGCGGCAACACAGATACGCAGTATTTT. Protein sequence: CASSTGTGLTSGNTDTQYF.

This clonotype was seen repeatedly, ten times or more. For the CDR3, the DNA is TGCAGCGTCACATTCTGGATAGCCAAAAACATTCAGTACTTC. Its protein is CSVTFWIAKNIQYF. The chain carries TRBV29-1 and TRBJ2-4; D is uncertain. The ends were cut back, 6 bases at V and 0 bases at J, with 12 bases in the middle. CDR3 size: 14 residues. CDR1 and CDR2 from the germline V gene are SQVTM and ANQGSEA. Using reference TRBV29-1 and TRBJ2-4 for the parts outside the CDR3, the full variable domain is SAVISQKPSRDICQRGTSLTIQCQVDSQVTMMFWYRQQPGQSLTLIATANQGSEATYESGFVIDKFPISRPNLTFSTLTVSNMSPEDSSIYLCSVTFWIAKNIQYFGAGTRLSVL.